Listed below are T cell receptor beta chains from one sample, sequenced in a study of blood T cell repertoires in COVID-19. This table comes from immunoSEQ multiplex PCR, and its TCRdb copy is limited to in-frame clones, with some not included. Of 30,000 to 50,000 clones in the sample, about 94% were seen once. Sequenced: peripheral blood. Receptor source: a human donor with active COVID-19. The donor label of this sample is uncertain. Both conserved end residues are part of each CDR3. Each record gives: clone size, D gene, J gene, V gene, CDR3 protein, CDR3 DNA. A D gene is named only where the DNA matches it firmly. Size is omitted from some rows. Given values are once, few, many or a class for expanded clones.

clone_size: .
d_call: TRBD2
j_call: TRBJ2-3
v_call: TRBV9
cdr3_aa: CASSVGTSGRSDTQYF
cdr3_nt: TGTGCCAGCAGCGTAGGGACTAGCGGGAGATCAGATACGCAGTATTTT

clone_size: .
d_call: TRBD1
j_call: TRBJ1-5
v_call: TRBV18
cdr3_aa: CASSANRGNNQPQHF
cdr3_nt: TGTGCCAGCTCAGCTAACAGGGGAAATAATCAGCCCCAGCATTTT

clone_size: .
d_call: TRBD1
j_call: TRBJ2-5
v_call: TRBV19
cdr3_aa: CASSGGQGIVETQYF
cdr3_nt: TGTGCCAGTAGTGGGGGACAGGGGATTGTGGAGACCCAGTACTTC

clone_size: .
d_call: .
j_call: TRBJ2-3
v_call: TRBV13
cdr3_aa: CASSIRSGALNTQYF
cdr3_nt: TGTGCCAGCAGCATTCGTAGCGGAGCCCTAAATACGCAGTATTTT

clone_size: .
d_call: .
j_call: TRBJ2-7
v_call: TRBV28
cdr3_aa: CASSTTATYEQYF
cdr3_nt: TGTGCCAGCAGTACGACAGCAACCTACGAGCAGTACTTC

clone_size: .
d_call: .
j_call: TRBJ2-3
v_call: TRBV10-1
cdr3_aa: CASSVNGSSTDTQYF
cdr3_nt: TGCGCCAGCAGTGTGAACGGTTCTAGCACAGATACGCAGTATTTT

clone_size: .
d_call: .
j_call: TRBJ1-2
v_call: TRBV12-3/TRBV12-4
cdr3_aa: CASSLEPRDGYTF
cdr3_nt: TGTGCCAGCAGTTTAGAACCGCGGGATGGCTACACCTTC

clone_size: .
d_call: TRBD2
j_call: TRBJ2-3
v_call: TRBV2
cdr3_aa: CASSVTSGGTNTQYF
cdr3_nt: TGTGCCAGCAGTGTGACTAGCGGTGGCACAAATACGCAGTATTTT

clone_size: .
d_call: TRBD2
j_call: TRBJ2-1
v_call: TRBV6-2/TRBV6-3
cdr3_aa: CASSGSGSSYNEQFF
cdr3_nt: TGTGCCAGCAGTGGTAGCGGGAGCTCCTACAATGAGCAGTTCTTC

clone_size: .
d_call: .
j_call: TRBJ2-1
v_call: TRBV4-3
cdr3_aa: CASSQAGASNEQFF
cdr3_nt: TGCGCCAGCAGCCAAGCGGGAGCTTCCAATGAGCAGTTCTTC

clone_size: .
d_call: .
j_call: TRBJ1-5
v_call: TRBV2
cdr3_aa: CASSEGQGYQPQHF
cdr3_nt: TGTGCCAGCAGTGAAGGGCAGGGTTATCAGCCCCAGCATTTT

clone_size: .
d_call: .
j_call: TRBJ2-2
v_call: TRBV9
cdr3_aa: CASSVATTRAGNTGELFF
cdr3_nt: TGTGCCAGCAGCGTAGCTACGACGCGAGCGGGGAACACCGGGGAGCTGTTTTTT

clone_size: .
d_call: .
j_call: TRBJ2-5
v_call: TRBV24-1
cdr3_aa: CATSVTGEQETQYF
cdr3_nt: TGTGCCACCAGTGTGACAGGCGAACAAGAGACCCAGTACTTC

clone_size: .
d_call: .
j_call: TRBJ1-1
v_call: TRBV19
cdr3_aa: CASHRSREAFF
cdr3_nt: TGTGCCAGTCACAGGAGCCGGGAAGCTTTCTTT

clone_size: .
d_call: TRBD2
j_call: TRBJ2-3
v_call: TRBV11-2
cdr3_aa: CASSFSGGGTDTQYF
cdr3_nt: TGTGCCAGCAGCTTTAGCGGGGGGGGTACAGATACGCAGTATTTT

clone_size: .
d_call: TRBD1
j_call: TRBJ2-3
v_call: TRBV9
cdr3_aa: CASSAGQGPDTQYF
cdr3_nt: TGTGCCAGCAGCGCCGGACAGGGCCCAGATACGCAGTATTTT

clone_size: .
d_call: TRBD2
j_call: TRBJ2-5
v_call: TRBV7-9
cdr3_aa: CASSFEEAGGSETQYF
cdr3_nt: TGTGCCAGCAGCTTCGAGGAGGCGGGGGGGTCTGAGACCCAGTACTTC

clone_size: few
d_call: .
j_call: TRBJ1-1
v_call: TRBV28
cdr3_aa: CASRLTQGGTEAFF
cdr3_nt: TGTGCCAGCAGGCTTACCCAGGGCGGCACTGAAGCTTTCTTT

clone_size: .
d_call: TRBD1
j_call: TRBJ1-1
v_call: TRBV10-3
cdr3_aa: CAISESGQPNTEAFF
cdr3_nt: TGTGCCATCAGTGAGTCGGGACAGCCGAACACTGAAGCTTTCTTT

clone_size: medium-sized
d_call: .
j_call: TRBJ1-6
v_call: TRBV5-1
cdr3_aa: CAISRGGRDSPLHF
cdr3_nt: TGCGCCATCTCGCGGGGGGGGAGGGATTCACCCCTCCACTTT

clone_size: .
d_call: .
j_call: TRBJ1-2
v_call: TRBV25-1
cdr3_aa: CASSSFGGYTF
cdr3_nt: TGTGCCAGCAGTTCGTTTGGCGGCTACACCTTC

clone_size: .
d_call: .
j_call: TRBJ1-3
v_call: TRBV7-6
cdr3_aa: CASSLAREGRGNTIYF
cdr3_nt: TGTGCCAGCAGCTTAGCCCGGGAGGGACGGGGAAACACCATATATTTT

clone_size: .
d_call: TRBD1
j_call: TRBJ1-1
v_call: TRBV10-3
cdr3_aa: CAISGGTGWNTEAFF
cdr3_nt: TGTGCCATCAGTGGCGGGACAGGGTGGAACACTGAAGCTTTCTTT

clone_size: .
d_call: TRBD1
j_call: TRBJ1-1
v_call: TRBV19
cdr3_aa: CASSKGTGWMTEAFF
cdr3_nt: TGTGCCAGTAGTAAGGGGACAGGGTGGATGACTGAAGCTTTCTTT

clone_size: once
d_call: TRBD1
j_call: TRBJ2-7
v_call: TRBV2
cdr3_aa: CASSDIVGQTYEQYF
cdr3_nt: TGTGCCAGCAGTGATATTGTGGGACAGACCTACGAGCAGTACTTC

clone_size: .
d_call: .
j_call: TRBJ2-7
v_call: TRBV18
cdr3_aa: CASSPSQGKYF
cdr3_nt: TGTGCCAGCTCACCATCCCAGGGAAAGTACTTC

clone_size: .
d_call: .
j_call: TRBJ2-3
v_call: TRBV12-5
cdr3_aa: CASGLTQGPTDTQYF
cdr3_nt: TGTGCTAGTGGTTTGACACAGGGCCCCACAGATACGCAGTATTTT

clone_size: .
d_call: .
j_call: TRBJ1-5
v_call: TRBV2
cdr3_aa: CASNRAGNQPQHF
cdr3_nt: TGTGCCAGCAACAGGGCGGGCAATCAGCCCCAGCATTTT

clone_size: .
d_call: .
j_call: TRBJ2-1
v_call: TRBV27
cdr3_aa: CASSLSGFGYEQFF
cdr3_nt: TGTGCCAGCAGTTTGTCAGGGTTCGGTTATGAGCAGTTCTTC

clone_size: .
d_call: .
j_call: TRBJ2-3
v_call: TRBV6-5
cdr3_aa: CASSLEGWTDTQYF
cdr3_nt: TGTGCCAGCAGTTTGGAGGGGTGGACAGATACGCAGTATTTT

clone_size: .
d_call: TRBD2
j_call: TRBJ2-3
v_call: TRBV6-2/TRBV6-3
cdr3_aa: CASSYSTGGGTDTQYF
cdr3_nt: TGTGCCAGCAGTTACTCGACGGGAGGAGGGACAGATACGCAGTATTTT

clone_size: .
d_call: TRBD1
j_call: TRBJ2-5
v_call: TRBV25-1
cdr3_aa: CASSEYGKGAETQYF
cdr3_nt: TGTGCCAGCAGTGAATATGGAAAGGGGGCAGAGACCCAGTACTTC

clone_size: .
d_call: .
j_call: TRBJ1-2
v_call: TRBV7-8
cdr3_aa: CASSSTGNYGYTF
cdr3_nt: TGTGCCAGCAGCTCTACAGGAAACTATGGCTACACCTTC

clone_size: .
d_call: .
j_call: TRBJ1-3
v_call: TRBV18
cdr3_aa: CASSPSGPRTGGNTIYF
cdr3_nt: TGTGCCAGCTCACCGTCCGGGCCACGGACGGGAGGAAACACCATATATTTT

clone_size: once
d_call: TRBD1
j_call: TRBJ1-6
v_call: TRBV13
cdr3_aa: CASSLGLNRGFMVSPLHF
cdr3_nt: TGTGCCAGCAGCTTAGGCTTAAACAGGGGTTTTATGGTTTCACCCCTCCACTTT

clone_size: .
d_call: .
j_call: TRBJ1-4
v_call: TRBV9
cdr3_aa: CASICSVSNEKLFF
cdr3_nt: TGTGCCAGCATCTGCTCGGTATCTAATGAAAAACTGTTTTTT

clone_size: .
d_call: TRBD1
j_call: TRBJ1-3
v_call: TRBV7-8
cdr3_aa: CASSLDAQGASGNTIYF
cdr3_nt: TGTGCCAGCAGCTTAGACGCGCAGGGGGCCTCTGGAAACACCATATATTTT

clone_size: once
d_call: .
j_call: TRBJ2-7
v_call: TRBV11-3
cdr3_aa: CASSLFPLEQYF
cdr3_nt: TGTGCCAGCAGCTTATTCCCCCTAGAGCAGTACTTC

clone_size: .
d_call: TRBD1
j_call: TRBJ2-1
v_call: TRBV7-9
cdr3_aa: CASSPGTGVGNEQFF
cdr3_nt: TGTGCCAGCAGCCCGGGGACAGGGGTTGGGAATGAGCAGTTCTTC

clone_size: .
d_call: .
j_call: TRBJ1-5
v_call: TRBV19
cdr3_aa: CASSLGLYSNQPQHF
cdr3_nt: TGTGCCAGTAGTTTAGGCCTATATAGCAATCAGCCCCAGCATTTT

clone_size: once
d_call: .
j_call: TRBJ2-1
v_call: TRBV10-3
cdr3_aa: CAIRRDFDEQFF
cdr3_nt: TGTGCCATCAGGAGGGACTTCGATGAGCAGTTCTTC

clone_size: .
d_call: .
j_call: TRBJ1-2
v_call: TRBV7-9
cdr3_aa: CASSLAGAGDYGYTF
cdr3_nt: TGTGCCAGCAGCTTAGCCGGCGCAGGGGACTATGGCTACACCTTC

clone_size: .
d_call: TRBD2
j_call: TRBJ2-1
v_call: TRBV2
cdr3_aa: CASSFQAGATGEQFF
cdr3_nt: TGTGCCAGCAGTTTCCAAGCGGGGGCAACGGGTGAGCAGTTCTTC

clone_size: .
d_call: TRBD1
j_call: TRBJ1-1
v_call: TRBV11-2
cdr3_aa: CASSQGQTNTEAFF
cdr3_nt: TGTGCCAGCAGCCAGGGACAGACAAACACTGAAGCTTTCTTT

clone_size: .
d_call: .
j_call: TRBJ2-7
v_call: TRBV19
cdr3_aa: CASSWGREYEQYF
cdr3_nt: TGTGCCAGTAGTTGGGGCAGGGAATACGAGCAGTACTTC

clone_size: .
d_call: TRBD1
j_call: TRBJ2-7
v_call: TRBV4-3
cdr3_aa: CASSHSGQGTYEQYF
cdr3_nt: TGCGCCAGCAGCCATTCAGGACAGGGGACGTACGAGCAGTACTTC

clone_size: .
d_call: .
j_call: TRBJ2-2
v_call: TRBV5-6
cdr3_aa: CASSTLTNPTGELFF
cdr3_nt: TGTGCCAGCAGCACTCTGACTAACCCCACCGGGGAGCTGTTTTTT

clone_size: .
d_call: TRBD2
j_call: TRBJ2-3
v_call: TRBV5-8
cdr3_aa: CASSFGGASTDTQYF
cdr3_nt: TGTGCCAGCAGCTTCGGGGGGGCTAGCACAGATACGCAGTATTTT

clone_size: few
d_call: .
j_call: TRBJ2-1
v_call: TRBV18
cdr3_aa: CASSPPVSRGYNEQFF
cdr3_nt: TGTGCCAGCTCACCACCGGTTTCTAGAGGCTACAATGAGCAGTTCTTC